The rows below give T cell receptor beta chains drawn from one sample of a study of shared T cell receptors in the human thymus. The data were produced by immunoSEQ multiplex PCR, yet TCRdb's version contains in-frame clones alone and is incomplete. The table lists approximately 660,000 clones, roughly 88% of them singletons. A further study also used this sample, focusing on human thymus T cells.

Sequenced: thymocytes. The receptors shown here come from a boy in the first two years of life with a congenital heart defect. CDR3s include the opening cysteine and the closing phenylalanine or tryptophan.

j_call,v_call,cdr3_aa
TRBJ1-1,TRBV5-1,CASSLKDQDRGHTEAFF
TRBJ1-3,TRBV19,CASSPPTLPAWGNTIYF
TRBJ2-7,TRBV7-2,CASSLDEGVPYEQYF
TRBJ2-4,TRBV5-1,CASRALPDSGSKKNIQYF
TRBJ2-7,TRBV5-1,CASSLEIGDEQYF
TRBJ2-7,TRBV30,CAWRSRDRGDYEQYF
TRBJ2-7,TRBV10-1,CASSERTGHDRWGYEQYF
TRBJ1-4,TRBV14,CASSPAANEKLFF
TRBJ2-1,TRBV28,CASRGGTSHGDEQFF
TRBJ2-7,TRBV28,CASRPRPGRKQYF
TRBJ2-7,TRBV28,CASAFRGRPTYEQYF
TRBJ2-7,TRBV4-3,CASSQDLFGVTGGEYEQYF
TRBJ1-4,TRBV4-1,CASSQDRGREVRRATNEKLFF
TRBJ2-7,TRBV7-8,CASSLETGGEQYF
TRBJ2-3,TRBV21-1,CASSKGEGTDTQYF
TRBJ1-1,TRBV9,CASSVESGASEESYTEAFF
TRBJ2-3,TRBV5-1,CASSLLARGTDTQYF
TRBJ2-3,TRBV12-5,CASGLVGGLADTQYF
TRBJ2-1,TRBV28,CASSLSRQGSYNEQFF
TRBJ2-1,TRBV10-3,CATLTGGTYNEQFF
TRBJ2-5,TRBV4-2,CASSQEVREPFQETQYF
TRBJ1-1,TRBV4-3,CASSQRHLPEAFF
TRBJ2-1,TRBV5-1,CASSLESSRRFYNEQFF
TRBJ1-2,TRBV7-2,CASTGRGIGGYTF
TRBJ2-1,TRBV19,CASSPTRDGESYNEQFF
TRBJ2-7,TRBV7-9,CASSLSPGTYEQYF
TRBJ2-5,TRBV28,CASTSQIGLAGGPRETQYF
TRBJ1-3,TRBV19,CASRRGPGPQSSGNTIYF
TRBJ2-5,TRBV2,CASTPGGDVLYETQYF
TRBJ2-1,TRBV25-1,CASRGQGAITDNEQFF
TRBJ2-2,TRBV6-5,CASSYSSGNTGELFF
TRBJ2-1,TRBV6-5,CASSYPGQGSDEQFF
TRBJ2-7,TRBV19,CASSIRWRDGSYEQYF
TRBJ1-2,TRBV7-9,CASTDRRDGYTF
TRBJ1-3,TRBV14,CASSPQQGKIGNTIYF
TRBJ2-1,TRBV14,CASSQDNGGNSYNEQFF
TRBJ2-7,TRBV18,CASSPGTGAYEQYF
TRBJ2-1,TRBV4-1,CASSQDRLAGGYEQFF
TRBJ1-2,TRBV4-3,CASSQEDGRLYGYTF
TRBJ1-2,TRBV6-4,CASSDSEGGYGYTF
TRBJ2-7,TRBV7-9,CASTGTGVRNEQYF
TRBJ2-3,TRBV29-1,CSVGDWLPTDTQYF
TRBJ2-5,TRBV30,CAWSVTQGGKTQYF
TRBJ2-7,TRBV19,CASRATPGTGPYEQYF